This T cell receptor beta chain was documented in a study of cytomegalovirus exposure and HLA in healthy donors. About the study: In an early release, HLA-typed donors contributed some 80 million unique TCR sequences.

Broader study findings: As was reported, the HLA-A and HLA-B alleles of most subjects were accurately predicted from TCR beta sequences. Per published reports, the classifier diagnosed cytomegalovirus status with high specificity and sensitivity.

This clone has a single count. Its antigen is as yet unknown. PCR amplification relied on 60 Vbeta primers (plus 13 Jbeta primers). Profiling relied on immunoSEQ multiplex PCR, and the TCRdb table lists in-frame clones only, not all of them. The sample has approximately 100,000 clones; roughly 77% are singletons. The sequenced sample consisted of PBMCs. This sequence was found in a woman aged 18-30 years in good health and CMV-seropositive.

The CDR3: CASSLSMGQGNTYGYTF. The CDR3 nucleotides read TGTGCCAGCAGCTTAAGCATGGGACAGGGGAATACATATGGCTACACCTTC. This chain uses TRBV7-4 with TRBJ1-2; TRBD1 aligns across 10 bases. This CDR3 is 17 amino acids long. Germline V lookup: CDR1 SGHVT, CDR2 SQSDAQ. V lost 2 bases to trimming and J lost 5 bases; unmatched junction nucleotides: 11.